Below, one T cell receptor beta chain is given with its context. Its antigen is unknown. With 60 Vbeta and 13 Jbeta primers, the PCR was carried out. The repertoire was sequenced with immunoSEQ multiplex PCR; TCRdb's copy has only in-frame clones and lacks some. Here the sample spans 100,000 to 150,000 clones, 76% being singletons. The source of the sample is a study of cytomegalovirus exposure and HLA in healthy donors. Study-level findings and limits: Compared with the roughly 700-donor mean, an Asian-associated ancestry cluster reportedly had fewer N-insertions, according to a later analysis. Productive rates of about 90% or about 30% were seen for most TCR beta V segments in an earlier analysis.

V lost 5 bases, J lost 5 bases, and 8 bases stayed unmatched. This CDR3 region has 14 residues. Germline V lookup: CDR1 SEHNR, CDR2 FQNEAQ (reference sequence). The clonotype comes from a man between 50 and 59 years old in good health and CMV-seropositive. The chain couples TRBV7-9 to TRBJ2-5; 7 bases align to TRBD1. Sequenced sample: PBMCs. The DNA for the CDR3 is TGTGCCAGCAGCCAGAACAGGGGCTTGGAGACCCAGTACTTC. Its protein is CASSQNRGLETQYF.